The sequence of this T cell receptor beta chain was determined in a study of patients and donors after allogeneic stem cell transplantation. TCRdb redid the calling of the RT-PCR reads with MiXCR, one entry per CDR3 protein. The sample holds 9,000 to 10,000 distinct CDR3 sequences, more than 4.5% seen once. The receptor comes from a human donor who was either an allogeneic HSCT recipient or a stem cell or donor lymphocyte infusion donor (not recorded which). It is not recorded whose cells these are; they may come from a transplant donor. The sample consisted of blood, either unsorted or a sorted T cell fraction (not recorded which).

In DNA form, the CDR3 reads TGTGCCAGCAGTGCTTCTACGACAGGGCTTTACTACAATGAGCAGTTCTTC. This codes for CASSASTTGLYYNEQFF. J is TRBJ2-1 and V is TRBV28; the match to TRBD1 covers 7 bases. Germline V gene lookup returns CDR1 MDHEN and CDR2 SYDVKM. The CDR3 loop spans 17 amino acids. The ends lost 5 bases at V and 3 bases at J; junction bases unmatched: 13.